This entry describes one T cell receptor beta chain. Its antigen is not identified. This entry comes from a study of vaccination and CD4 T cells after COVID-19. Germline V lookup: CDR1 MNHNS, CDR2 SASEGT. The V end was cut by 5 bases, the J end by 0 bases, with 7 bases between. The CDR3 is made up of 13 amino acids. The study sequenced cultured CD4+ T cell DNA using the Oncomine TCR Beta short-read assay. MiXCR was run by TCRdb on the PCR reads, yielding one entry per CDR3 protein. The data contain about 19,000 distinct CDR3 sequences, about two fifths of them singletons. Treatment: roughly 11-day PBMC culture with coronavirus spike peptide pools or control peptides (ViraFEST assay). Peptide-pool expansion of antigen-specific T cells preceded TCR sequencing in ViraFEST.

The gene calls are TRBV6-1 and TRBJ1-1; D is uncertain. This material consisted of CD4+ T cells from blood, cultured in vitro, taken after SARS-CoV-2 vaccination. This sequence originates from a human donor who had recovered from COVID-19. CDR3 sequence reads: CASSKAMNTEAFF. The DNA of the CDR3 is TGTGCCAGCAGTAAGGCCATGAACACTGAAGCTTTCTTT.